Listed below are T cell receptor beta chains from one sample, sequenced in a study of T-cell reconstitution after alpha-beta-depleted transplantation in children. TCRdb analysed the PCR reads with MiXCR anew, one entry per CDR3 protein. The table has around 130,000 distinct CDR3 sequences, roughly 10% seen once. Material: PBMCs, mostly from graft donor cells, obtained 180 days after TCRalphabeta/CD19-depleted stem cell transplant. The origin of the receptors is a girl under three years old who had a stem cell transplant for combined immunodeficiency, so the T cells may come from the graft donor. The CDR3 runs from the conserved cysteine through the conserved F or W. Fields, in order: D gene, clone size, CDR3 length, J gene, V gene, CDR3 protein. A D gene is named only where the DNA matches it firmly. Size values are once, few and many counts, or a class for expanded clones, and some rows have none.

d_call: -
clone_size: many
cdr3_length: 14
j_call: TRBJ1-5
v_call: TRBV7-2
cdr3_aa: CASSPPGRYQPQHF

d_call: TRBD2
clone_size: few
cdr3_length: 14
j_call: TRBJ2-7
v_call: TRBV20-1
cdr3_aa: CSANGLAGSYEQYF

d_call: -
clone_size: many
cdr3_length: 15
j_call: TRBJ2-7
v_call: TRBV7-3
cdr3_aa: CASSLFPGAEYEQYF

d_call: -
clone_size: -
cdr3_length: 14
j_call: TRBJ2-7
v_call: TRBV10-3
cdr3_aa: CAISGTGPRYEQYF

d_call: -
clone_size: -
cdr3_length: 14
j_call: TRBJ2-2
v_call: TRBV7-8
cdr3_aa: CASSFRGYTGELFF

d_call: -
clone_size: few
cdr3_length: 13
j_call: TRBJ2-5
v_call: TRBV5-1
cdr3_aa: CASSLETRRTQYF

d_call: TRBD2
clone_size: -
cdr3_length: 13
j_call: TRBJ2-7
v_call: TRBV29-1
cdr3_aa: CSAAPGGSYEQYF

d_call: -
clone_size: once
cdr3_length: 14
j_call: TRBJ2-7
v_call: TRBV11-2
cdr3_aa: CASSLVNLDYEQYF

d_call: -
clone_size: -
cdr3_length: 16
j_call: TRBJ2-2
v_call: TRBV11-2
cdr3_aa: CASSSGWASRAGELFF

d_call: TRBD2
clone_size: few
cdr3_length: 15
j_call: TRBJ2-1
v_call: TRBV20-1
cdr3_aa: CSARDPRGGYNEQFF

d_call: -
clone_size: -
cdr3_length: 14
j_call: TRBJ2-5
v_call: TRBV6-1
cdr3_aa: CASSGQRRQETQYF

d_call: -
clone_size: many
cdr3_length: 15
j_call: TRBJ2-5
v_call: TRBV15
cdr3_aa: CATSRLGTPQGTQYF

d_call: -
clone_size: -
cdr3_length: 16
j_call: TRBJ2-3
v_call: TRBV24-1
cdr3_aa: CATSEPRGTSTDTQYF

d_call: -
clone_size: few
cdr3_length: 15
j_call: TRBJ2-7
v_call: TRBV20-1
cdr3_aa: CSARAPTPNTYEQYF

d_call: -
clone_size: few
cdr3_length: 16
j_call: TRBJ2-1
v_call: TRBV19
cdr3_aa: CASSMPLKLSTNEQFF

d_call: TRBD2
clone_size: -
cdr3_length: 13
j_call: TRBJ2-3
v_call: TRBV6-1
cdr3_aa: CASGPGLANAQYF